This T cell receptor beta chain was recorded in a study of blood T cell repertoires in COVID-19. Study information: Specimens from acute and convalescent COVID-19 originated in the United States, Italy and Spain.

Data came from immunoSEQ multiplex PCR; TCRdb stores just in-frame clones and leaves some out. Of under 400,000 clones listed, about 91% were seen once; the top ten hold approximately 1.6%. Germline V gives CDR1 KGHSH, CDR2 LQKENI. V was clipped by 0 bases and J by 3 bases, with 11 bases between them. CDR3 length: 15 residues. The sequence derives from a woman between 25 and 40 years old with COVID-19, enrolled during active disease. What was sequenced was peripheral blood. The V call is TRBV18, the J call TRBJ1-1; D is possibly TRBD1 (6 bases). The CDR3 DNA is TGTGCCAGCTCACCACCGGACAGAGGATACACTGAAGCTTTCTTT. Its translation: CASSPPDRGYTEAFF. Full variable domain (rest looked up from reference TRBV18 and TRBJ1-1): NAGVMQNPRHLVRRRGQEARLRCSPMKGHSHVYWYRQLPEEGLKFMVYLQKENIIDESGMPKERFSAEFPKEGPSILRIQQVVRGDSAAYFCASSPPDRGYTEAFFGQGTRLTVV.